This TCR beta chain was captured in a study of blood T cells in healthy people across ages. This clonotype was picked up many times. Through a sample-barcoded 5' primer and a J-beta primer mix, a second PCR was run for about 6 to 11 cycles. TCRdb analysed the 5' RACE reads with MiXCR anew, one entry per CDR3 protein. The table lists more than 800,000 distinct CDR3 sequences, around 28% of them singletons, with around 16% in the top ten. Isolating PBMCs gave at least 7 million of these cells per sample. Sequences were obtained from blood. The TCR was taken from a woman aged 80 or older in good health.

The CDR3 DNA follows: TGTGCCAGCAGTCAACATACCCAAGAGACCCAGTACTTC. It encodes CASSQHTQETQYF. The chain recombines TRBV6-1 with TRBJ2-5; D not resolved. The CDR3 runs to 13 residues. Germline V gene data show CDR1 as MNHNS and CDR2 as SASEGT. V lost 5 bases and J 1 base, leaving 8 bases between the germline ends.